The rows below give T cell receptor beta chains drawn from one sample of a study of glioma-infiltrating T cells after dendritic cell vaccination. TCRdb keeps only in-frame clones here, not all; method: immunoSEQ multiplex PCR. This sample has under 130,000 clones, with 90% found just once. The sample consisted of blood, taken after dendritic cell vaccination. These receptors were taken from a human donor with glioblastoma. CDR3s include the opening cysteine and the closing phenylalanine or tryptophan. D genes are given only for firm matches.

J: TRBJ2-5
D: TRBD2
V: TRBV5-6
CDR3: CARKDGGGGETQYF
DNA: TGTGCCAGGAAGGACGGGGGGGGTGGAGAGACCCAGTACTTC

J: TRBJ2-2
D: -
V: TRBV5-1
CDR3: CASSLESGELFF
DNA: TGCGCCAGCAGCTTGGAGAGCGGGGAGCTGTTTTTT

J: TRBJ1-1
D: -
V: TRBV20-1
CDR3: CSAPTGYEAFF
DNA: TGCAGTGCTCCCACGGGATATGAAGCTTTCTTT

J: TRBJ1-5
D: -
V: TRBV6-1
CDR3: CASSVNRYSNQPQHF
DNA: TGTGCCAGCAGCGTAAACAGGTATAGCAATCAGCCCCAGCATTTT

J: TRBJ2-5
D: TRBD2
V: TRBV27
CDR3: CASRTTSGRWRETQYF
DNA: TGTGCCAGCAGAACGACTAGCGGGAGATGGCGAGAGACCCAGTACTTC

J: TRBJ1-2
D: -
V: TRBV6-5
CDR3: CASKLTGNYGYTF
DNA: TGTGCCAGCAAACTCACAGGGAACTATGGCTACACCTTC

J: TRBJ1-2
D: TRBD1
V: TRBV9
CDR3: CASSDNRDRIYGYTF
DNA: TGTGCCAGCAGCGACAACCGGGACAGGATCTATGGCTACACCTTC

J: TRBJ2-1
D: TRBD2
V: TRBV9
CDR3: CASSVGIAGVGNEQFF
DNA: TGTGCCAGCAGCGTAGGAATAGCGGGAGTGGGCAATGAGCAGTTCTTC

J: TRBJ2-7
D: -
V: TRBV9
CDR3: CASSPGQVYEQYF
DNA: TGTGCCAGCAGCCCAGGACAAGTCTACGAGCAGTACTTC

J: TRBJ1-1
D: TRBD1
V: TRBV13
CDR3: CASSSLWDRGPETFF
DNA: TGTGCCAGCAGCTCCTTGTGGGACAGGGGCCCCGAAACTTTCTTT

J: TRBJ1-6
D: -
V: TRBV5-4
CDR3: CASSSPSVDNSPLHF
DNA: TGTGCCAGCAGCTCCCCCTCGGTGGATAATTCACCCCTCCACTTT

J: TRBJ1-2
D: TRBD1
V: TRBV2
CDR3: CASSLTGRYTF
DNA: TGTGCCAGCAGCCTGACAGGGAGGTACACCTTC

J: TRBJ1-2
D: -
V: TRBV10-2
CDR3: CASRYQTGITNYGYTF
DNA: TGCGCCAGCAGATATCAGACAGGAATCACTAACTATGGCTACACCTTC

J: TRBJ2-2
D: TRBD1
V: TRBV2
CDR3: CASSVYVDRGLKNTGELFF
DNA: TGTGCCAGCAGTGTTTATGTGGACAGGGGCCTTAAGAACACCGGGGAGCTGTTTTTT

J: TRBJ2-7
D: TRBD1
V: TRBV6-1
CDR3: CASSEQRDSSYEQYF
DNA: TGTGCCAGCAGTGAACAACGGGACAGCTCCTACGAGCAGTACTTC

J: TRBJ1-5
D: -
V: TRBV30
CDR3: CAWSPGQYGNQPQHF
DNA: TGTGCCTGGAGTCCAGGACAGTATGGCAATCAGCCCCAGCATTTT

J: TRBJ2-1
D: -
V: TRBV27
CDR3: CASSFREGLNEQFF
DNA: TGTGCCAGCAGTTTTCGGGAAGGACTGAATGAGCAGTTCTTC

J: TRBJ1-5
D: -
V: TRBV4-2
CDR3: CASSQDRFQPQHF
DNA: TGTGCCAGCAGCCAAGATCGGTTCCAGCCCCAGCATTTT

J: TRBJ1-1
D: TRBD1
V: TRBV5-1
CDR3: CASSLGTGVEAFF
DNA: TGCGCCAGCAGCCTCGGGACAGGGGTTGAAGCTTTCTTT

J: TRBJ2-3
D: -
V: TRBV12-5
CDR3: CASGLQGDTDTQYF
DNA: TGTGCTAGTGGTTTGCAGGGCGACACAGATACGCAGTATTTT

J: TRBJ2-7
D: TRBD1
V: TRBV5-5
CDR3: CASSWTGGSYEQYF
DNA: TGTGCCAGCAGCTGGACAGGGGGCTCCTACGAGCAGTACTTC

J: TRBJ2-1
D: -
V: TRBV6-1
CDR3: CASRTPGAYNEQFF
DNA: TGTGCCAGCAGGACCCCGGGGGCCTACAATGAGCAGTTCTTC